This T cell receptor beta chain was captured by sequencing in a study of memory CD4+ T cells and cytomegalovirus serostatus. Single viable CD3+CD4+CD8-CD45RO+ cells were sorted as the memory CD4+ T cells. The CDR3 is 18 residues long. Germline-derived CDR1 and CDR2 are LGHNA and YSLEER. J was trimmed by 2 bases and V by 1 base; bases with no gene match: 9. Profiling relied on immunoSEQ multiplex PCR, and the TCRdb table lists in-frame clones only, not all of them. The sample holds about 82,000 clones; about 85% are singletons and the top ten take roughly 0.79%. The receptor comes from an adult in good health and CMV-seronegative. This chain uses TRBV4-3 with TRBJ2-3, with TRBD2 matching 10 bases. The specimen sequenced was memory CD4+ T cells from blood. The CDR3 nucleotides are TGCGCCAGCAGCCAAGGGGCTAGCGGGGGTTACTACACAGATACGCAGTATTTT. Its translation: CASSQGASGGYYTDTQYF.